The rows below give T cell receptor beta chains drawn from one sample of a study of blood T cell repertoires in COVID-19. Assay: immunoSEQ multiplex PCR; the TCRdb copy retains only in-frame clones and omits some. The table includes some 240,000 clones, 90% detected once. Source material: peripheral blood. The source is a woman aged 60-70 years with COVID-19, enrolled during active disease. Each CDR3 is given with its conserved first and last residue.

v_call	j_call	cdr3_aa
TRBV20-1	TRBJ2-5	CSASGAQGIRETQYF
TRBV14	TRBJ2-7	CASSQGIGVYEQYF
TRBV9	TRBJ1-3	CASSDKATGSGNTIYF
TRBV7-9	TRBJ2-1	CASSFARVYNEQFF
TRBV19	TRBJ2-7	CASSIRQGAGGSEQYF
TRBV10-2	TRBJ1-1	CASSRGMNTEAFF
TRBV12-1	TRBJ1-5	CASSFHRGSNQPQHF
TRBV2	TRBJ1-2	CASSGQDYYGYTF
TRBV7-9	TRBJ1-5	CASSSDRRPQHF
TRBV2	TRBJ1-2	CARLRDRVNYGYTF
TRBV5-1	TRBJ1-1	CASSLIRGTEAFF
TRBV9	TRBJ2-1	CASSVVSGGAKNEQFF
TRBV21-1	TRBJ1-4	CASSKERGGANEKLFF
TRBV11-2	TRBJ2-1	CASSLDRFAREQFF
TRBV18	TRBJ2-3	CASSPETSGGTDTQYF
TRBV5-5	TRBJ2-1	CASSPRPDSGNNEQFF
TRBV3-1/TRBV3-2	TRBJ1-1	CASSQDGGSGQAEAFF
TRBV11-2	TRBJ1-2	CASSLGQSYGYTF
TRBV5-6	TRBJ1-2	CASSLWDRGVRGYTF
TRBV9	TRBJ2-5	CASSVGQAQETQYF
TRBV9	TRBJ2-2	CASSLRLAGGSVGELFF
TRBV7-8	TRBJ1-5	CASRVGRAWGNQPQHF
TRBV7-8	TRBJ2-3	CASSLERGGRDTQYF
TRBV27	TRBJ1-2	CASSYMGGGSNYGYTF
TRBV4-1	TRBJ1-4	CASSRENTRGNEKLFF
TRBV6-5	TRBJ2-5	CASSRRAGYQETQYF
TRBV7-3	TRBJ2-2	CASSRTSNTGELFF
TRBV12-3/TRBV12-4	TRBJ1-2	CASSLGRDYGYTF
TRBV6-4	TRBJ1-2	CASSRTGGEAYGYTF
TRBV5-1	TRBJ1-4	CASSSSQGATNEKLFF
TRBV19	TRBJ1-1	CASSILGGVTEAFF
TRBV5-6	TRBJ2-1	CASSFSYNEQFF
TRBV6-6	TRBJ1-1	CASSPSGLQGSTEAFF
TRBV6-5	TRBJ1-5	CASSSGGGGNQPQHF
TRBV3-1/TRBV3-2	TRBJ1-2	CASSRQDYGYTF
TRBV5-1	TRBJ1-1	CASSSDSRGTEAFF
TRBV5-1	TRBJ1-2	CASSPRTGGSGYTF
TRBV4-3	TRBJ2-3	CASSQDLTGASTDTQYF
TRBV27	TRBJ1-4	CASKGTGTLGEKLFF
TRBV7-9	TRBJ1-1	CASNLRGQINTEAFF
TRBV5-1	TRBJ1-4	CASSQGDVEKLFF
TRBV7-2	TRBJ2-7	CASSFLGSSYEQYF
TRBV5-1	TRBJ1-2	CASSAGTGFSPRGYTF
TRBV7-9	TRBJ1-5	CASSPPGQGRQPQHF